Listed here is a single T cell receptor beta chain. Its matching antigen is unknown. This specimen belongs to a study of response to subunit inactivated influenza vaccine. Study results and limitations: Authors proposed each seasonal influenza vaccination draws in few new T cells.

TCRdb redid the calling of the RT-PCR reads with MiXCR, one entry per CDR3 protein. The data show 450,000 to 500,000 distinct CDR3 sequences, about a tenth seen once. V lost 3 bases, J lost 6 bases, and 16 bases stayed unmatched. CDR3 size: 20 residues. Germline CDR1 and CDR2: MNHEY and SMNVEV (reference sequence). This material consisted of PBMCs from blood, taken 45 days after vaccination. The chain employs TRBV27 and TRBJ2-1; TRBD2 matches at 14 bases. The sequence was obtained from a man aged 45-65 years who received an inactivated influenza vaccine. The CDR3 DNA is TGTGCCAGCAGTTTCACCCCGGGACTAGCGGGAGCCTCCACGTCCAATGAGCAGTTCTTC. Translated, it gives CASSFTPGLAGASTSNEQFF.